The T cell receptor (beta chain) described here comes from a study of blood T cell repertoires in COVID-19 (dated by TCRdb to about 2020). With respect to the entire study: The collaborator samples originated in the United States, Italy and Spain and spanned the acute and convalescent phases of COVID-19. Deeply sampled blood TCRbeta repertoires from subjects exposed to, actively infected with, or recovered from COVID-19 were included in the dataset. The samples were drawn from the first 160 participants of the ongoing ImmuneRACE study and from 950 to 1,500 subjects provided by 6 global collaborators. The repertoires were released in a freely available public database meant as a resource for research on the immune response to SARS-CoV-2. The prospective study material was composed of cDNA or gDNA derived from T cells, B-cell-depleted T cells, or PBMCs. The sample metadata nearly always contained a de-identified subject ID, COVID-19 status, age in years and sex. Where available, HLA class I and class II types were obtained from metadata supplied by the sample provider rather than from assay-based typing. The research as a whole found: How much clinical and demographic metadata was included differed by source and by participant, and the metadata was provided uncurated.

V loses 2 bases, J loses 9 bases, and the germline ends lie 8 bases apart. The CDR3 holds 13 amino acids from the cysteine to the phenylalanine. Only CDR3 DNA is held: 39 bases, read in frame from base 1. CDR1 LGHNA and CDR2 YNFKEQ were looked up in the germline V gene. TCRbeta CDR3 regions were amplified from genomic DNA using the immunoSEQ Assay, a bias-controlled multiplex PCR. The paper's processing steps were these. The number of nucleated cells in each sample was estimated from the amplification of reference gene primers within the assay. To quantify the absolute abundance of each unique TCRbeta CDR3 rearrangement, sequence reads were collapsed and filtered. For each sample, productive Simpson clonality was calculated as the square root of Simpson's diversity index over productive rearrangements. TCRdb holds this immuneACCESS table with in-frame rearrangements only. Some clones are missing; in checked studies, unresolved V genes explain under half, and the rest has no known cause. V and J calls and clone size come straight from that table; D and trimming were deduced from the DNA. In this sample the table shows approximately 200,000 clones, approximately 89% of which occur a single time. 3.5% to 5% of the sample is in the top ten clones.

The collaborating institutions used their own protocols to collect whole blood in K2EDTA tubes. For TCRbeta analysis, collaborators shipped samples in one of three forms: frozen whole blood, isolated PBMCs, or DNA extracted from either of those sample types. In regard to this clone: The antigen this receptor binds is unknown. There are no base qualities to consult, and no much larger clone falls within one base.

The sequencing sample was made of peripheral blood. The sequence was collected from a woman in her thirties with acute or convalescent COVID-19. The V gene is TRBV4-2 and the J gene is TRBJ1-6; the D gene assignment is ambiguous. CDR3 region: CASSQQRSSPLHF. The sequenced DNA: TGTGCCAGCAGCCAACAGCGCAGTTCACCCCTCCACTTT.